This is a list of T cell receptor beta chains from one sample in a study of Graves' ophthalmopathy and Graves' hyperthyroidism. TCRdb ran MiXCR on the multiplex PCR reads and lists one entry per CDR3 protein. This table holds approximately 1.2 million distinct CDR3 sequences, less than 45% found once. Sequencing was performed on peripheral blood or thyroid tissue (not recorded which). The receptors were gathered from an adult man with Graves' hyperthyroidism. Both conserved end residues are part of each CDR3. D genes are given only for firm matches. Clone size is given for some rows only: seen once, a few or many times, or a class if the clone is expanded.

TRBV12-3/TRBV12-4	.	TRBJ2-7	few	TGTGCCAGCAGTCCCGATGCCGCGTACGAGCAGTACTTC	CASSPDAAYEQYF
TRBV2	.	TRBJ2-7	.	TGTGCCAGCAGTGGGCTCTTGAACCAGGGTTACGAGCAGTACTTC	CASSGLLNQGYEQYF
TRBV29-1	.	TRBJ2-2	many	TGCAGCGTGGCCGGGACGGTGAACACCGGGGAGCTGTTTTTT	CSVAGTVNTGELFF
TRBV19	TRBD1	TRBJ1-6	few	TGTGCCAGTAGAAGACAGGGTCAAGAGTCACCCCTCCACTTT	CASRRQGQESPLHF
TRBV7-9	.	TRBJ1-1	few	TGTGCCAGCAGCTCCCACTTACTAGGTTCGGGCTTGGTCATGAACACTGAAGCTTTCTTT	CASSSHLLGSGLVMNTEAFF
TRBV25-1	.	TRBJ1-6	.	TGTGCCAGCAGTGAATTGGGAAGCTCCTATAATTCACCCCTCCACTTT	CASSELGSSYNSPLHF
TRBV19	.	TRBJ2-5	many	TGTGCCAGTAGTATAGTCGGGGGCTCGGAGACCCAGTACTTC	CASSIVGGSETQYF
TRBV2	TRBD1	TRBJ1-5	once	TGTGCCAGCAGTGAGACAGGGGAGTTTGATCAGCCCCAGCATTTT	CASSETGEFDQPQHF
TRBV20-1	TRBD1	TRBJ1-6	few	TGCAGTGCTAGTCAGGGACAGGAGCATTCACCCCTCCACTTT	CSASQGQEHSPLHF
TRBV29-1	.	TRBJ2-5	once	TGCAGCGTTGAAGGAGTTATTGAGGGGGGGCATCAAGAGACCCAGTACTTC	CSVEGVIEGGHQETQYF
TRBV5-4	.	TRBJ2-6	.	TGTGCCAGCAGCTCTGGAGGACAGACGGTATCTGGGGCCAACGTCCTGACTTTC	CASSSGGQTVSGANVLTF
TRBV19	.	TRBJ2-7	.	TGTGCCAGTAGCGGGGGATTCTACGAGCAGTACTTC	CASSGGFYEQYF
TRBV15	TRBD1	TRBJ1-5	.	TGTGCCACCAGCAGACTGGACAGGGGCGGCGGCCAGCCCCAGCATTTT	CATSRLDRGGGQPQHF
TRBV24-1	.	TRBJ2-1	.	TGTGCCACCAGGGACGATTCAGTTTTACAGAGTGGGCAGTTCTTC	CATRDDSVLQSGQFF